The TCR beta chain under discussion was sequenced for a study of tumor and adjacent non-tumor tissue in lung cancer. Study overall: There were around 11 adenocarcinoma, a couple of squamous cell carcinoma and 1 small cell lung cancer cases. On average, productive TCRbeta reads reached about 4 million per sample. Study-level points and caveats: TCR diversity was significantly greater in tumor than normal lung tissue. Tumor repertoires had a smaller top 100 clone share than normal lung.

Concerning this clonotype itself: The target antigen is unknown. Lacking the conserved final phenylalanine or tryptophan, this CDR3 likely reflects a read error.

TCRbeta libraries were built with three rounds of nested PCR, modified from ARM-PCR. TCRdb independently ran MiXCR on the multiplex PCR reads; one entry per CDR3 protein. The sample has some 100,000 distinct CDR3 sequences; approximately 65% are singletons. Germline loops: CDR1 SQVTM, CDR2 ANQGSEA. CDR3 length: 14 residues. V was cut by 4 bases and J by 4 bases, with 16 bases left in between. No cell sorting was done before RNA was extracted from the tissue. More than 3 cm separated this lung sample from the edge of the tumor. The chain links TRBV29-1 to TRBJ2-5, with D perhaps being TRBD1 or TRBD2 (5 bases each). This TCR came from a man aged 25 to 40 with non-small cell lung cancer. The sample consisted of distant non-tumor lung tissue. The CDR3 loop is CSVVLAGGGETQYS. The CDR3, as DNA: TGCAGCGTTGTCCTTGCGGGTGGGGGAGAGACCCAGTACTCC.